What follows describes a single T cell receptor beta chain. No antigen is known for it. At the DNA level, this CDR3 is encoded by other sequences in the same sample as well. This entry belongs to a study of shared clonotypes between healthy human individuals. CDR1 is SGHRS, CDR2 YFSETQ, per germline. There are 14 residues in the CDR3. V was shortened by 0 bases and J by 3 bases, with 8 bases between the two germline ends. Adults of Caucasian background living in Nashville, Tennessee made up all donors. Study-wide results and caveats: Sequencing depth was expected to influence donor clonotype sharing. Though the depth was large, rarefaction showed that sorted-subset sequencing was incomplete.

An even split of each subset's genomic DNA across several immunoSEQ plates was performed. The method was immunoSEQ multiplex PCR; TCRdb's version includes in-frame clones alone and lacks a portion of them. The sample lists over a million clones; more than 95% were seen once. This TCR was sampled from a man younger than 45 in good health. The sample comprised naive CD4+ T cells sorted from blood. Noted subset: CD45RA+ positively selected. V gene TRBV5-1 combines with J gene TRBJ2-3, with unresolved D. In nucleotides, the CDR3 is TGCGCCAGCAGCTTGGGTCAGAGAACAGATACGCAGTATTTT. Translation: CASSLGQRTDTQYF.